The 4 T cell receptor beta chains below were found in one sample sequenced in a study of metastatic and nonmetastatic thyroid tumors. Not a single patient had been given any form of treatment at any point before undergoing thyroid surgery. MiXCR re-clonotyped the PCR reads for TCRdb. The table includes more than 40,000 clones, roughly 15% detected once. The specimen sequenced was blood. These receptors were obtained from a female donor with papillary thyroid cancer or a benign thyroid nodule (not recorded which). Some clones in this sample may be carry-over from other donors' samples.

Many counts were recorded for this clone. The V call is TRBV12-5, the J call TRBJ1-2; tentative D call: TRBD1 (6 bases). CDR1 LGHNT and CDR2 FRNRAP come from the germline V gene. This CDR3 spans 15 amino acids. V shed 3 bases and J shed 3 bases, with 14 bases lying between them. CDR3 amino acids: CASGFTPPGDYGYTF. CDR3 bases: TGTGCTAGTGGTTTTACACCCCCAGGGGACTATGGCTACACCTTC. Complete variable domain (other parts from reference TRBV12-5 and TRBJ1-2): DARVTQTPRHKVTEMGQEVTMRCQPILGHNTVFWYRQTMMQGLELLAYFRNRAPLDDSGMPKDRFSAEMPDATLATLKIQPSEPRDSAVYFCASGFTPPGDYGYTFGSGTRLTVV.

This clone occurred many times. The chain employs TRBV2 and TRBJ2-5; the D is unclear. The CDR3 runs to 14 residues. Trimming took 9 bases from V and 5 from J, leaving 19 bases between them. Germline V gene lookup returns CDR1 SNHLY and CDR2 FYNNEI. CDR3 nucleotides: TGTGCCAGTCAAAGCGATCAGGCGAGGGAGACCCAGTACTTC. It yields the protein CASQSDQARETQYF.

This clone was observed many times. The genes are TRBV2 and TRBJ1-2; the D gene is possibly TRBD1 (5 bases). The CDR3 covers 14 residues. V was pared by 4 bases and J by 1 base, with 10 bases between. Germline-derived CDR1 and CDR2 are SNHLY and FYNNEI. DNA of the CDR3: TGTGCCAGCAGTGGGCAGGGCGATAACTATGGCTACACCTTC. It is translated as CASSGQGDNYGYTF.

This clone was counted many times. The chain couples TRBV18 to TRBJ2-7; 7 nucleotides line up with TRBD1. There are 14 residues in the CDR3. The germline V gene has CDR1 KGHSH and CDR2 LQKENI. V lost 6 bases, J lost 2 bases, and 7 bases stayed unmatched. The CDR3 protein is CASSRRDSTYEQYF. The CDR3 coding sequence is TGTGCCAGCTCCCGACGGGACAGCACCTACGAGCAGTACTTC.